The 18 T cell receptor beta chains below were found in one sample sequenced in a study of cytomegalovirus exposure and HLA in healthy donors. The PCR ran on 60 Vbeta and 13 Jbeta primers. TCRdb's copy holds only in-frame clones and misses some; the assay was immunoSEQ multiplex PCR. The table records around 210,000 clones, roughly 84% of them present only once. The sample comprised PBMCs. The receptor source for this set is a girl between 2 and 10 years old in good health and CMV-seronegative.

The chain combines TRBV2 with TRBJ2-2; 13 nucleotides line up with TRBD2. Germline loops: CDR1 SNHLY, CDR2 FYNNEI. The CDR3 extends over 19 amino acids. V lost 2 bases and J lost 4; bases outside the gene matches: 10. The CDR3 DNA reads TGTGCCAGCAGTGAAACGGTACTAGCGGGGGGGCCGGGCACCGGGGAGCTGTTTTTT. Amino acid sequence: CASSETVLAGGPGTGELFF.

V gene TRBV30 combines with J gene TRBJ1-4; 12 nucleotides match TRBD1. CDR1 is GTSNPN and CDR2 is SVGIG in the germline V gene (reference sequence). The CDR3 runs to 16 residues. Germline trimming cut 4 bases from V and 8 bases from J; bases unmatched to any gene: 11. Here the CDR3 DNA reads TGTGCCTGGACGGTTACTACGGGACAGGGGGCGGAAAAACTGTTTTTT. It encodes CAWTVTTGQGAEKLFF. Variable domain in full (rest from reference TRBV30 and TRBJ1-4): SQTIHQWPATLVQPVGSPLSLECTVEGTSNPNLYWYRQAAGRGLQLLFYSVGIGQISSEVPQNLSASRPQDRQFILSSKKLLLSDSGFYLCAWTVTTGQGAEKLFFGSGTQLSVL.

The chain recombines TRBV6-6 with TRBJ2-5; 9 bases are a match to TRBD2. The J call may not be correct, given that the DNA end is closer to TRBJ2-7. In germline, CDR1 is MNHNY, CDR2 SVGAGI (reference sequence). CDR3 size: 16 residues. CDR3: CASSYALGGGGYEQYF. The DNA of the CDR3 is TGTGCCAGCAGTTACGCCTTGGGCGGGGGGGGGTACGAGCAGTACTTC.

V usage is TRBV6-6 and J usage is TRBJ2-3, with TRBD2 identical over 7 bases. After removal of 6 bases from V and 0 bases from J, the junction contained 6 bases not matched to a gene. The length of the CDR3 is 15 residues. Germline-derived CDR1 and CDR2 are MNHNY and SVGAGI (reference sequence). For the CDR3, the DNA is TGTGCCAGCAGATCTAGCGGTTCTAGCACAGATACGCAGTATTTT. Translated: CASRSSGSSTDTQYF.

This chain connects TRBV19 to TRBJ1-1; D not resolved. This CDR3 region has 17 residues. Germline V gene sequence: CDR1 LNHDA, CDR2 SQIVND (reference sequence). The V and J ends lost 4 bases and 3 bases respectively, with 21 bases between them. Here the CDR3 DNA reads TGTGCCAGTAGTAAGGTTTGGTCGGTAAATCGGGACACTGAAGCTTTCTTT. Translation gives CASSKVWSVNRDTEAFF. Supplemented by reference TRBV19 and TRBJ1-1, the full variable domain reads DGGITQSPKYLFRKEGQNVTLSCEQNLNHDAMYWYRQDPGQGLRLIYYSQIVNDFQKGDIAEGYSVSREKKESFPLTVTSAQKNPTAFYLCASSKVWSVNRDTEAFFGQGTRLTVV.

The gene calls are TRBV5-4 and TRBJ1-1, with TRBD1 identical over 8 bases. The CDR3 runs to 16 residues. Germline CDR1 reads SGHNT; CDR2 reads YYREEE (reference sequence). With V trimmed by 0 bases and J by 3 bases, 7 bases remained unmatched. Here the CDR3 reads CASSLGLAGGYTEAFF. The CDR3, as DNA: TGTGCCAGCAGCTTGGGTCTGGCAGGGGGCTACACTGAAGCTTTCTTT.

On this clone: The sample carries other DNA sequences with the same CDR3. The CDR3 here is CASSQGTSNTGELFF. The CDR3 DNA is TGCGCCAGCAGCCAAGGGACATCGAACACCGGGGAGCTGTTTTTT. The V gene is TRBV4-1, the J gene TRBJ2-2; a weak D match, TRBD1 (5 bases). Looked up from germline, CDR1 is MGHRA and CDR2 is YSYEKL. This CDR3 is 15 amino acids long. With 1 base removed from V and 0 bases from J, the gap between germline ends came to 6 bases.

The table lists this clone with a few counts. This chain joins TRBV6-5 and TRBJ2-7; TRBD2 is a possible D gene (5 bases). This CDR3 comprises 13 residues. The germline gives CDR1 MNHEY, CDR2 SVGAGI. Trimming removed 5 bases at V and 2 bases at J, with 10 bases between. CDR3 bases: TGTGCCAGCAGTGCCGGGAAGACCTACGAGCAGTACTTC. It specifies CASSAGKTYEQYF.

This clone was detected a few times. The genes are TRBV27 and TRBJ1-2; 11 bases match TRBD1. This CDR3 comprises 15 residues. Germline values: CDR1 MNHEY, CDR2 SMNVEV (reference sequence). Trimming took 3 bases from V and 6 from J; bases not matched to a gene: 6. The CDR3 bases are TGTGCCAGCAGTTTGGACAGGGGGCGCTGGGATGGCTACACCTTC. It encodes CASSLDRGRWDGYTF.

This chain connects TRBV6-1 to TRBJ2-1, with a tentative D call TRBD2 (6 bases). Trimming left V 3 bases short and J 4 bases short, with 10 bases between. The CDR3 extends over 14 amino acids. Germline V gene lookup returns CDR1 MNHNS and CDR2 SASEGT. The CDR3 region has the DNA TGTGCCAGCAGTGATTGGAGGGAATACAATGAGCAGTTCTTC. Encoded protein: CASSDWREYNEQFF.

The rearrangement links TRBV2 to TRBJ1-5; 12 nucleotides line up with TRBD1. Germline loops: CDR1 SNHLY, CDR2 FYNNEI. Trimming at V came to 5 bases and at J to 3 bases, leaving 2 bases not matched to a gene. CDR3 size: 15 residues. CDR3 in amino acids: CASSRDRGLNQPQHF. The CDR3 DNA is TGTGCCAGCAGTCGGGACAGGGGGCTCAATCAGCCCCAGCATTTT.

V gene TRBV27 combines with J gene TRBJ1-2, with no clear D. CDR1 and CDR2 from the germline V gene are MNHEY and SMNVEV (reference sequence). The CDR3 totals 15 residues. V was clipped by 0 bases and J by 1 base, with 9 bases between them. The chain's CDR3 is CASSLSYGDNYGYTF. CDR3 DNA sequence: TGTGCCAGCAGTTTATCATACGGGGATAACTATGGCTACACCTTC.

The chain recombines TRBV4-1 with TRBJ2-2; D is perhaps TRBD2 (6 bases). The CDR3 is 15 residues long. Per the germline V gene, CDR1 is MGHRA and CDR2 is YSYEKL. Trimming took 2 bases from V and 4 from J, leaving 11 bases between them. CDR3 protein: CASSQLTSRTGELFF. CDR3 coding DNA: TGCGCCAGCAGCCAATTAACTAGCCGCACCGGGGAGCTGTTTTTT.

This clone was seen once. The genes are TRBV7-2 and TRBJ1-5, with D hard to call. The V end was cut by 1 base, the J end by 0 bases, with 7 bases between. Looked up from germline, CDR1 is SGHTA and CDR2 is FQGNSA. The CDR3 extends over 15 amino acids. The CDR3 loop reads CASSLVDSSNQPQHF. The CDR3 DNA reads as TGTGCCAGCAGCTTAGTGGACTCTAGCAATCAGCCCCAGCATTTT.

The J gene is TRBJ1-2, the V gene TRBV30; 7 nucleotides match TRBD1. Germline trimming cut 0 bases from V and 2 bases from J; bases unmatched to any gene: 15. The CDR3 runs to 18 residues. Germline V gene data show CDR1 as GTSNPN and CDR2 as SVGIG (reference sequence). The CDR3 protein is CAWSVSPSPGGLNYGYTF. DNA of the CDR3: TGTGCCTGGAGTGTAAGCCCTTCCCCAGGGGGGCTCAACTATGGCTACACCTTC.

The CDR3 loop reads CASSQGGQGGSGNTIYF. CDR3 DNA: TGTGCCAGCAGCCAAGGGGGACAGGGTGGCTCTGGAAACACCATATATTTT. The chain couples TRBV14 to TRBJ1-3; 9 nucleotides agree with TRBD1. This CDR3 has 17 amino acids. V shed 1 base and J 0 bases; nucleotides not matched to a gene: 4. Germline CDR1 SGHDN, CDR2 FVKESK.

This rearrangement joins TRBV9 to TRBJ2-1; D possibly corresponds to TRBD2 (6 bases). V was trimmed by 0 bases and J by 3 bases, leaving 13 bases between them. The germline V gene has CDR1 SGDLS and CDR2 YYNGEE. The length of the CDR3 is 16 residues. The CDR3: CASSVVAGRGYNEQFF. In nucleotides, the CDR3 is TGTGCCAGCAGCGTAGTGGCGGGAAGGGGCTACAATGAGCAGTTCTTC.

The gene calls are TRBV4-1 and TRBJ2-1; D might be TRBD1 (5 bases). The germline V gene has CDR1 MGHRA and CDR2 YSYEKL. The CDR3 runs to 16 residues. Trimming stripped 4 bases from V and 10 bases from J, with 23 bases between. The CDR3 DNA sequence: TGCGCCAGCAGCCCGATGGGTGGGGCATCAGTCGGCGAGCAGTTCTTC. Protein: CASSPMGGASVGEQFF.